A single sample gave rise to the 10 T cell receptor beta chains below, sequenced in a study of T cells in Graves' hyperthyroidism and ophthalmopathy (dated by TCRdb to between 2018 and 2021). Library construction relied on multiplex PCR. Sequenced using an Illumina HiSeq 2000. The TCR beta CDR3 regions were amplified from the RNA transcripts. A first-round RT-PCR of the TCR CDR3 used the HTBI primer set with the Qiagen OneStep RT-PCR kit. TCRdb's own reprocessing of the public reads used fastp at Q25 and MiXCR and kept productive beta chains. Each record represents a unique CDR3 protein, reported with the most common genes and DNA among its rows. The sample data list around 720,000 distinct CDR3 sequences, and approximately 40% of these were observed just once. The ten largest account for about a third of the sample. Sequenced input: blood. Every receptor here comes from a woman aged 40 to 50 with Graves' hyperthyroidism.

Only one count was recorded for this clonotype. The conserved phenylalanine or tryptophan is not found at the CDR3 terminus, so this likely reflects a read error. The genes are TRBV7-2 and TRBJ1-6; a weak D match, TRBD1 (5 bases). With 8 bases removed from V and 6 bases from J, the gap between germline ends came to 17 bases. The CDR3 totals 15 residues. Germline values: CDR1 SGHTA, CDR2 FQGNSA. CDR3 in DNA: TGTGCCAGCGGTAAAGGAGGGGTTCCTAATTCACCCCTCCACCTT. Residues: CASGKGGVPNSPLHL.

The CDR3: CASGLYDSNQPQHF. Here the CDR3 DNA reads TGTGCCAGCGGACTTTACGATAGCAATCAGCCCCAGCATTTT. The rearrangement joins TRBV7-2 to TRBJ1-5; D is unclear. Germline V gene data show CDR1 as SGHTA and CDR2 as FQGNSA. Trimming left V 8 bases short and J 0 bases short, with 11 bases between. The CDR3 covers 14 residues.

This clonotype has more than one count but fewer than ten. The rearrangement joins TRBV5-1 to TRBJ1-2; 9 bases line up with TRBD1. Germline loops: CDR1 SGHRS, CDR2 YFSETQ. Trimming removed 0 bases from V and 4 bases from J; junction bases left unmatched: 10. The CDR3 spans 17 residues. CDR3 sequence reads: CASSLGTPGQGFYGYTF. The CDR3 nucleotides read TGCGCCAGCAGCTTGGGGACACCGGGACAGGGATTCTATGGCTACACCTTC.

In this sample, this clonotype turned up many times. The genes are TRBV29-1 and TRBJ1-1; 7 nucleotides match TRBD1. The CDR3 runs to 12 residues. Per the germline V gene, CDR1 is SQVTM and CDR2 is ANQGSEA. V gave up 4 bases and J gave up 7 bases; unmatched junction bases: 6. This CDR3 is CSVGRQGLEAFF. The CDR3 DNA reads TGCAGCGTTGGGAGACAGGGCCTTGAAGCTTTCTTT. Using reference TRBV29-1 and TRBJ1-1 for the parts outside the CDR3, the full variable domain is SAVISQKPSRDICQRGTSLTIQCQVDSQVTMMFWYRQQPGQSLTLIATANQGSEATYESGFVIDKFPISRPNLTFSTLTVSNMSPEDSSIYLCSVGRQGLEAFFGQGTRLTVV.

This chain links TRBV10-1 with TRBJ1-5; D gene ambiguous. From germline, CDR1 is WNHNN and CDR2 SYGVQD (reference sequence). The V end lost 2 bases, the J end lost 5 bases, and 13 bases lay between the germline ends. CDR3 length equals 15 residues. CDR3 in DNA: TGCGCCAGCAGTGAGCCATTAAACGGCGATCAGCCCCAGCATTTT. Translating it yields CASSEPLNGDQPQHF.

The sample holds a few counts of this clonotype. The V gene is TRBV20-1, the J gene TRBJ1-1, with no clear D. The CDR3 runs to 15 residues. V lost 4 bases, J lost 10 bases, and 25 bases lay in between. Germline-derived CDR1 and CDR2 are DFQATT and SNEGSKA (reference sequence). The CDR3 region has the DNA TGCAGTGCTATTACGGGCCGGACCGAACTACTAGGAGCTTTCTTT. Encoded protein: CSAITGRTELLGAFF.

The V call is TRBV10-3, the J call TRBJ1-4, with D possibly being TRBD1 (6 bases). The CDR3 totals 13 residues. Germline CDR1 is ENHRY and CDR2 is SYGVKD. With 10 bases removed from V and 8 bases from J, the gap between germline ends came to 17 bases. CDR3 in DNA: TGTGCCACTCAACAGGGTCAAGACGAAAAACTGTTTTTT. Translated, it gives CATQQGQDEKLFF.

The J gene is TRBJ2-7, the V gene TRBV5-1, with 11 positions matching TRBD1. The CDR3 is 15 residues long. Trimming at V came to 0 bases and at J to 6 bases, leaving 5 bases not matched to a gene. Germline V CDR1 and CDR2: SGHRS, YFSETQ. The CDR3 protein is CASSLVGQGGSEQYF. DNA for the CDR3: TGCGCCAGCAGCTTGGTGGGACAGGGGGGCTCCGAGCAGTACTTC.

This clonotype has more than one count but fewer than ten. The chain recombines TRBV7-9 with TRBJ2-7; the match to TRBD1 covers 10 bases. The junction had 15 bases not matched to a gene; V was cut back by 6 bases and J by 7 bases. The germline V gene encodes CDR1 SEHNR and CDR2 FQNEAQ (reference sequence). The length of the CDR3 is 16 residues. In DNA form, the CDR3 reads TGTGCCAGCAGAACCAACCCGGGACAGGGGAGCGAGGAGCAGTACTTC. This codes for CASRTNPGQGSEEQYF. The complete variable domain, with remaining parts taken from reference TRBV7-9 and TRBJ2-7, reads DTGVSQNPRHKITKRGQNVTFRCDPISEHNRLYWYRQTLGQGPEFLTYFQNEAQLEKSRLLSDRFSAERPKGSFSTLEIQRTEQGDSAMYLCASRTNPGQGSEEQYFGPGTRLTVT.

This clonotype was picked up many times. J is TRBJ2-5 and V is TRBV14; TRBD2 agrees at 10 bases. Germline values: CDR1 SGHDN, CDR2 FVKESK. J was trimmed by 0 bases and V by 1 base; bases with no gene match: 2. CDR3 length equals 16 residues. The CDR3 bases are TGTGCCAGCAGCCAAGGGACTAGCGGAGACCAAGAGACCCAGTACTTC. The encoded protein is CASSQGTSGDQETQYF.